Listed here are 26 T cell receptor beta chains from one sample, sequenced in a study of T cell repertoires in cytomegalovirus infection. No cognate antigen is known for these TCRs. Each CDR3 protein gets one entry after TCRdb re-called the reads with MiXCR. Among over 100,000 distinct CDR3 sequences listed, roughly 9.1% were seen once. The sample was PBMCs, sequenced either directly or after in vitro stimulation (not recorded which). These receptors came from a human donor in good health (CMV status not recorded). Some clones in this sample may be carry-over from other donors' samples.

The sample holds many counts of this clonotype. In nucleotides, the CDR3 is TGTGCCAGCAGAAAAAGGTCGGGACAGGGGCGAGGAGATACGCAGTATTTT. It translates to CASRKRSGQGRGDTQYF. J is TRBJ2-3 and V is TRBV5-5; 10 bases align to TRBD1. This CDR3 contains 17 residues. CDR1 is SGHKS and CDR2 is YYEKEE in the germline V gene (reference sequence). V lost 5 bases and J lost 5; bases outside the gene matches: 14.

The rearrangement uses TRBV9 and TRBJ2-1; TRBD2 aligns across 11 bases. Trimming took 1 base from V and 2 from J; bases not matched to a gene: 8. CDR1 is SGDLS and CDR2 is YYNGEE in the germline V gene. The CDR3 totals 18 residues. The CDR3 bases are TGTGCCAGCAGCGTAAGGATTTCGGGACTAGCGGCCTACAATGAGCAGTTCTTC. Translating gives CASSVRISGLAAYNEQFF.

This clonotype occurred many times. The gene calls are TRBV7-2 and TRBJ2-2, with 11 bases identical to TRBD2. The CDR3 has 17 amino acids. Trimming cost V 0 bases and J 3 bases; bases outside gene matches: 3. The V gene's germline CDR1 is SGHTA and CDR2 FQGNSA. CDR3 region: CASSLAGLAEYTGELFF. DNA of the CDR3: TGTGCCAGCAGCTTAGCGGGACTAGCGGAGTACACCGGGGAGCTGTTTTTT.

This clonotype was counted ten times or more. This rearrangement joins TRBV19 to TRBJ1-5; D not certain. The V gene lost 5 bases and the J gene lost 0 bases, with 8 bases spanning the gap. The germline V gene encodes CDR1 LNHDA and CDR2 SQIVND (reference sequence). This CDR3 contains 14 residues. The CDR3 loop reads CASSSSFSNQPQHF. The CDR3 bases are TGTGCCAGTAGTTCCTCATTTAGCAATCAGCCCCAGCATTTT.

The CDR3 region has the DNA TGTGCCAGCAGCTTAGTTGTGGCCGCCGAGCAGTACTTC. Its protein product is CASSLVVAAEQYF. This sequence joins TRBV11-2 and TRBJ2-7, with no clear D. Between the trimmed V and J ends, which lost 1 base and 6 bases, there was a span of 10 bases. The CDR3 is 13 residues long. Germline CDR1 and CDR2: SGHAT and FQNNGV. Variable domain in full (rest from reference TRBV11-2 and TRBJ2-7): EAGVAQSPRYKIIEKRQSVAFWCNPISGHATLYWYQQILGQGPKLLIQFQNNGVVDDSQLPKDRFSAERLKGVDSTLKIQPAKLEDSAVYLCASSLVVAAEQYFGPGTRLTVT.

This clonotype was detected only a few times. The V call is TRBV12-3 or TRBV12-4, the J call TRBJ1-2, with D possibly matching TRBD1 (5 bases). The CDR3 runs 15 residues. V was pared by 2 bases and J by 7 bases, with 17 bases between. CDR3 DNA: TGTGCCAGCAGTTTAAACGGGCAGGGCAAAGGTGGCTACACCTTC. The encoded protein is CASSLNGQGKGGYTF.

This sequence joins TRBV10-3 and TRBJ2-1; D call uncertain. CDR1 and CDR2 (germline): ENHRY, SYGVKD. The CDR3 consists of 12 residues. The V and J ends lost 4 bases and 8 bases respectively, with 9 bases between them. This chain's CDR3 is CAISGPKDEQFF. As DNA, the CDR3 is TGTGCCATCAGTGGGCCGAAGGATGAGCAGTTCTTC.

The table lists this clonotype with many counts. CDR3 sequence: CASSPSMDQSPGNTIYF. The CDR3 DNA reads as TGTGCCAGCAGCCCATCCATGGATCAATCACCTGGAAACACCATATATTTT. This sequence joins TRBV7-9 and TRBJ1-3; D is undetermined. CDR1 is SEHNR and CDR2 is FQNEAQ in the germline V gene (reference sequence). The V gene lost 5 bases and the J gene lost 2 bases, with 19 bases spanning the gap. The CDR3 length is 17 residues.

The sample holds many counts of this clonotype. J is TRBJ2-7 and V is TRBV5-6, with TRBD2 matching 13 bases. The CDR3 spans 14 residues. V dropped 1 base and J dropped 6; count of bases not matched to a gene: 1. CDR1 is SGHDT and CDR2 is YYEEEE in the germline V gene. This chain's CDR3 is CASSLRLAGGEQYF. CDR3 DNA sequence: TGTGCCAGCAGCTTGAGACTAGCGGGAGGCGAGCAGTACTTC.

In this sample, this clonotype turned up a few times. V and J are TRBV5-4 and TRBJ1-1; 9 nucleotides line up with TRBD1. The V gene's germline CDR1 is SGHNT and CDR2 YYREEE (reference sequence). The V and J ends lost 4 bases and 1 base, in that order; junction bases with no gene match: 5. This CDR3 is built from 15 residues. CDR3 sequence: CASSPPTGGNTEAFF. In DNA, the CDR3 is TGTGCCAGCAGCCCCCCGACAGGGGGGAACACTGAAGCTTTCTTT.

Many counts were recorded for this clonotype. V and J are TRBV12-3 or TRBV12-4 and TRBJ1-2, with D maybe TRBD1 (5 bases). The CDR3 totals 14 residues. V shed 7 bases and J shed 4 bases, with 16 bases lying between them. The CDR3 loop is CASTIGTSIYGYTF. The CDR3 region has the DNA TGTGCCAGCACTATTGGGACGTCTATCTATGGCTACACCTTC.

This clonotype is medium-sized in the sample. The chain has TRBV6-2 or TRBV6-3 and TRBJ1-2; TRBD1 matches 10 bases. This CDR3 comprises 14 residues. Trimming took 0 bases from V and 9 from J; bases not matched to a gene: 4. Germline V gene lookup returns CDR1 MNHEY and CDR2 SVGEGT. The CDR3, as DNA: TGTGCCAGCAGTTACTCGGGACAGGGGCCGAGCTACACCTTC. It is translated as CASSYSGQGPSYTF.

The chain uses TRBV6-2 or TRBV6-3 and TRBJ1-2; D gene uncertain. Trimming took 5 bases from V and 2 from J, leaving 3 bases between them. CDR3 size: 11 residues. Germline V CDR1 and CDR2: MNHEY, SVGEGT. This chain's CDR3 is CASSQNYGYTF. The CDR3 nucleotides read TGTGCCAGCAGTCAGAACTATGGCTACACCTTC.

Ten or more counts support this clonotype. The V and J genes are TRBV7-2 and TRBJ2-1; D remains unclear. The CDR3 sequence is 14 residues long. V was pared by 1 base and J by 2 bases, with 6 bases between. CDR1 is SGHTA, CDR2 FQGNSA, per germline. CDR3 amino acids: CASSLVGTYNEQFF. The DNA of the CDR3 is TGTGCCAGCAGCTTAGTCGGAACCTACAATGAGCAGTTCTTC. The full variable domain, rest sourced from reference TRBV7-2 and TRBJ2-1, is GAGVSQSPSNKVTEKGKDVELRCDPISGHTALYWYRQSLGQGLEFLIYFQGNSAPDKSGLPSDRFSAERTGGSVSTLTIQRTQQEDSAVYLCASSLVGTYNEQFFGPGTRLTVL.

V and J are TRBV18 and TRBJ1-5; no clear D gene. This CDR3 comprises 14 residues. Per the germline V gene, CDR1 is KGHSH and CDR2 is LQKENI. The V gene lost 2 bases and the J gene lost 3 bases, with 8 bases spanning the gap. CDR3 nucleotides: TGTGCCAGCTCACCATTGGAGGACAATCAGCCCCAGCATTTT. Amino acid sequence: CASSPLEDNQPQHF.

This clonotype has ten or more counts. The chain links TRBV6-5 to TRBJ1-2, with D perhaps matching TRBD1 (6 bases). Germline V gene data show CDR1 as MNHEY and CDR2 as SVGAGI. Trimming cost V 0 bases and J 7 bases, with 21 bases left between them. The CDR3 extends over 17 amino acids. The CDR3 sequence is CASSYSGMTGGRGGYTF. The CDR3 nucleotides read TGTGCCAGCAGTTACTCAGGGATGACAGGAGGAAGAGGTGGCTACACCTTC.

V gene TRBV19 combines with J gene TRBJ2-3; D gene ambiguous. This CDR3 is built from 14 residues. V was shortened by 6 bases and J by 6 bases, with 16 bases between the two germline ends. Germline CDR1 and CDR2: LNHDA and SQIVND (reference sequence). This CDR3 is CASSPTTPWDTQYF. The CDR3 DNA sequence: TGTGCCAGTAGCCCCACGACGCCATGGGATACGCAGTATTTT.

In this sample, this clonotype turned up many times. The CDR3 loop is CASRPGPPAKNIQYF. As DNA, the CDR3 is TGTGCCAGCAGACCGGGACCTCCAGCCAAAAACATTCAGTACTTC. V and J are TRBV6-1 and TRBJ2-4; TRBD1 or TRBD2 may be the D gene (5 bases each). The germline gives CDR1 MNHNS, CDR2 SASEGT. Trimming cost V 6 bases and J 0 bases, with 12 bases left between them. There are 15 residues in the CDR3.

The chain couples TRBV30 to TRBJ2-5; D is tentatively TRBD1 or TRBD2 (5 bases each). V dropped 2 bases and J dropped 2 bases, with 18 bases sitting between them. This CDR3 comprises 16 residues. Germline V gene sequence: CDR1 GTSNPN, CDR2 SVGIG (reference sequence). For the CDR3, the DNA is TGTGCCTGGAGTTCGGGGCGTGAGGGAAAGCAAGAGACCCAGTACTTC. This encodes CAWSSGREGKQETQYF.

This clonotype has more than one count but fewer than ten. The chain has TRBV19 and TRBJ2-7; 11 bases are a match to TRBD1. This CDR3 is 14 amino acids long. The J segment lost 2 bases and the V segment lost 3 bases, leaving 0 bases of the junction unmatched. The germline CDR1 and CDR2 sequences are LNHDA and SQIVND (reference sequence). Here the CDR3 DNA reads TGTGCCAGTAGTATGGACAGGGGGCCCTACGAGCAGTACGTC. Translating gives CASSMDRGPYEQYV.

This clonotype was detected many times. The V and J genes are TRBV7-2 and TRBJ2-7; 7 bases match TRBD2. Germline trimming cut 1 base from V and 1 base from J; bases unmatched to any gene: 7. The CDR3 totals 16 residues. Germline CDR1 and CDR2: SGHTA and FQGNSA. The DNA for the CDR3 is TGTGCCAGCAGCTTAGACTCCCCTAGCGGTTCCTACGAGCAGTACTTC. Its protein product is CASSLDSPSGSYEQYF.

This clonotype showed up just a few times. V is TRBV27 and J is TRBJ2-7, with TRBD2 identical over 9 bases. The CDR3 totals 15 residues. CDR1 MNHEY and CDR2 SMNVEV come from the germline V gene (reference sequence). J was trimmed by 4 bases and V by 3 bases; bases with no gene match: 7. CDR3 nucleotide sequence: TGTGCCAGCAGTTTCGGTAGCGGGAGCGGATACGAGCAGTACGTC. Amino acids: CASSFGSGSGYEQYV.

This clonotype appeared many times. This chain uses TRBV7-2 with TRBJ2-3; possible D gene TRBD1, 5 bases. Germline V CDR1 and CDR2: SGHTA, FQGNSA. CDR3 length: 13 amino acids. Trimming removed 1 base at V and 6 bases at J, with 8 bases between. The CDR3 DNA follows: TGTGCCAGCAGCTTAGGGGGCGCGGATACGCAGTATTTT. Translated: CASSLGGADTQYF.

This clonotype was seen a handful of times. The CDR3 spells CASTKGRVLIETQYF. The CDR3 DNA reads as TGTGCCAGCACGAAGGGCAGGGTGCTGATAGAGACCCAGTACTTC. V usage is TRBV6-1 and J usage is TRBJ2-5; D is possibly TRBD1 (5 bases). V lost 7 bases and J 4 bases, leaving 19 bases between the germline ends. Germline V gives CDR1 MNHNS, CDR2 SASEGT. The CDR3 has 15 amino acids.

V usage is TRBV9 and J usage is TRBJ2-7; TRBD2 agrees at 11 bases. J lost 10 bases, V lost 0 bases, and 6 bases had no gene match. CDR1 is SGDLS and CDR2 is YYNGEE in the germline V gene. The CDR3 consists of 14 residues. CDR3 residues: CASSVGLAGGDQYF. In DNA form, the CDR3 reads TGTGCCAGCAGCGTAGGGCTAGCGGGAGGAGATCAGTACTTC.

This clonotype came up many times. The chain carries TRBV7-8 and TRBJ1-5; no reliable D call. Germline V gene sequence: CDR1 SGHVS, CDR2 FQNEAQ. There are 15 residues in the CDR3. V lost 2 bases, J lost 2 bases, and 10 bases lay in between. The CDR3 region is CASSLTNIGNQPQHF. In DNA, the CDR3 is TGTGCCAGCAGCTTAACAAACATTGGCAATCAGCCCCAGCATTTT.